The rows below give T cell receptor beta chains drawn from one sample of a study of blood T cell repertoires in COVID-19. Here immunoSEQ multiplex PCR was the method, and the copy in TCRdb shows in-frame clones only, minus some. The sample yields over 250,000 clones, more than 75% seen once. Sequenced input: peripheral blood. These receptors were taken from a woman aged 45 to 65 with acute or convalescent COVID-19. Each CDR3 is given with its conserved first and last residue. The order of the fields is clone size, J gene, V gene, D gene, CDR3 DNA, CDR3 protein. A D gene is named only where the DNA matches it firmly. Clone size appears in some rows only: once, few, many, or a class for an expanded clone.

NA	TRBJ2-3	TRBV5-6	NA	TGTGCCAGCAGCGTCGGGGGACGCACAGATACGCAGTATTTT	CASSVGGRTDTQYF
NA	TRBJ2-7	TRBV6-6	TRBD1	TGTGCCAGCAGTTACTCACAGGGGGGAGCCGGCGAGCAGTACTTC	CASSYSQGGAGEQYF
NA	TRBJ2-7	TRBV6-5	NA	TGTGCCAGCAGTTACTCGTGGAGTACCAACGCCTACGAGCAGTACTTC	CASSYSWSTNAYEQYF
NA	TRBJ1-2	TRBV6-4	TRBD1	TGTGCCAGCAGCAAAACAAACTCTATACAGGGGCGGTACGGCTACACCTTC	CASSKTNSIQGRYGYTF
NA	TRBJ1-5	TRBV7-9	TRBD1	TGTGCCAGCAGCTCTAGTTTACAGGGGGGGATCAATCAGCCCCAGCATTTT	CASSSSLQGGINQPQHF
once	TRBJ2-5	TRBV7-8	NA	TGTGCCAGCAGCTCAACGACAGGGAGGGAGACCCAGTACTTC	CASSSTTGRETQYF
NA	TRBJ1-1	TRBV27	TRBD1	TGTGCCAGCAGTCGTCTACAGGGGGCCAGGATGAACACTGAAGCTTTCTTT	CASSRLQGARMNTEAFF
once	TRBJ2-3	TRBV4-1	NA	TGCGCCAGCAGCCAAGCAACTGAGGCAGATACGCAGTATTTT	CASSQATEADTQYF
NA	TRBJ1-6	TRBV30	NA	TGTGCCTGGAACGCGGGGGCGTCGTCACCCCTCCACTTT	CAWNAGASSPLHF
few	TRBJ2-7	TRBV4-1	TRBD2	TGCGCCAGCAGCCAACAATGGCGGGAGGACAGACGCGAGCAGTACTTC	CASSQQWREDRREQYF
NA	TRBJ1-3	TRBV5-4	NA	TGTGCCAGCAGCTACAATACAGGCCTTTCTGGAAACACCATATATTTT	CASSYNTGLSGNTIYF
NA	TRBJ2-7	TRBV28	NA	TGTGCCAGCACGGCAGGGACTTCCTACGAGCAGTACTTC	CASTAGTSYEQYF
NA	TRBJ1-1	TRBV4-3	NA	TGCGCCAGCAGCCATCAGTCCGCAACTTTCTTT	CASSHQSATFF
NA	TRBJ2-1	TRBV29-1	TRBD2	TGCAGCGTCCCCTGGACTAGAGGGTACAATGAGCAGTTCTTC	CSVPWTRGYNEQFF
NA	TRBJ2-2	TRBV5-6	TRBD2	TGTGCCAGCAGCACGGGGAGGGGCGACACCGGGGAGCTGTTTTTT	CASSTGRGDTGELFF
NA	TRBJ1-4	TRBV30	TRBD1	TGTGCCTGGAGCCACGGACAGGCTTCTAATGAAAAACTGTTTTTT	CAWSHGQASNEKLFF